This T cell receptor beta chain originates from a study of blood T cell repertoires in COVID-19. The CDR3 is 16 amino acids. Trimming cost V 5 bases and J 5 bases, with 16 bases left between them. CDR1 is LGHDT and CDR2 is YNNKEL in the germline V gene (reference sequence). Only in-frame clones appear in the TCRdb table, and some are missing; sequencing was by immunoSEQ multiplex PCR. The table shows about 310,000 clones, with around nine tenths occurring only once. This receptor was taken from a middle-aged man with active or convalescent COVID-19. This chain uses TRBV3-1 (or the pseudogene TRBV3-2) with TRBJ1-6; D may be TRBD1 (5 bases). Input material: peripheral blood. This CDR3 is CASSEYLGLNNSPLHF. The CDR3 DNA follows: TGTGCCAGCAGCGAATACTTGGGACTCAATAATTCACCCCTCCACTTT.